These 31 T cell receptor beta chains were sequenced from one sample in a study of shared clonotypes between healthy human individuals. TCRdb keeps only in-frame clones here, not all; method: immunoSEQ multiplex PCR. The sample consists of more than 1.2 million clones, approximately 98.5% of them appearing once. Sequenced: naive CD4+ T cells sorted from blood. The subset: CD45RA+ positively selected. Every receptor here comes from a man aged 25 to 45 in good health.

V and J are TRBV19 and TRBJ1-4; D remains ambiguous. CDR3 length: 15 amino acids. The V and J ends lost 3 bases and 0 bases respectively, with 8 bases between them. Germline assignment: CDR1 LNHDA and CDR2 SQIVND (reference sequence). The CDR3 loop reads CASSILIATNEKLFF. The DNA for the CDR3 is TGTGCCAGTAGTATTCTGATTGCAACTAATGAAAAACTGTTTTTT.

The chain is built from TRBV11-2 and TRBJ2-7, with a weak D call TRBD1 (5 bases). The CDR3 totals 14 residues. V was shortened by 3 bases and J by 1 base, with 10 bases between the two germline ends. Germline V gene sequence: CDR1 SGHAT, CDR2 FQNNGV. CDR3 bases: TGTGCCAGCAGCTTTGTCCAGGGATCCTACGAGCAGTACTTC. Translated: CASSFVQGSYEQYF. The variable domain in full, completed from reference TRBV11-2 and TRBJ2-7, reads EAGVAQSPRYKIIEKRQSVAFWCNPISGHATLYWYQQILGQGPKLLIQFQNNGVVDDSQLPKDRFSAERLKGVDSTLKIQPAKLEDSAVYLCASSFVQGSYEQYFGPGTRLTVT.

The chain is built from TRBV27 and TRBJ1-5, with TRBD1 matching 7 bases. Germline V lookup: CDR1 MNHEY, CDR2 SMNVEV (reference sequence). The length of the CDR3 is 15 residues. V was clipped by 0 bases and J by 4 bases; unmatched bases: 3. CDR3 bases: TGTGCCAGCAGTTTATCGGGACAGCTGAATCAGCCCCAGCATTTT. Translation: CASSLSGQLNQPQHF.

This chain uses TRBV4-3 with TRBJ2-1; no reliable D call. Trimming stripped 1 base from V and 9 bases from J, with 7 bases between. From germline, CDR1 is LGHNA and CDR2 YSLEER. This CDR3 spans 12 amino acids. This CDR3 reads CASSQAGGEQFF. DNA of the CDR3: TGCGCCAGCAGCCAAGCCGGTGGTGAGCAGTTCTTC.

Note on this clone: This specimen includes other DNA sequences encoding the same CDR3. The chain combines TRBV19 with TRBJ1-5; D is ambiguous. Trimming took off 1 base at V and 6 bases at J, with 4 bases between the two ends. CDR1 is LNHDA and CDR2 is SQIVND in the germline V gene (reference sequence). The CDR3 is made up of 12 amino acids. CDR3 sequence: CASSIVGQPQHF. CDR3 sequence (DNA): TGTGCCAGTAGTATAGTGGGTCAGCCCCAGCATTTT. Filled out from reference TRBV19 and TRBJ1-5, the complete variable domain reads DGGITQSPKYLFRKEGQNVTLSCEQNLNHDAMYWYRQDPGQGLRLIYYSQIVNDFQKGDIAEGYSVSREKKESFPLTVTSAQKNPTAFYLCASSIVGQPQHFGDGTRLSIL.

The gene calls are TRBV6-4 and TRBJ2-3; D may be TRBD2 (5 bases). The CDR3 runs to 15 residues. Germline CDR1 reads MRHNA; CDR2 reads SNTAGT. V lost 4 bases and J lost 0, with 11 bases in between. This chain's CDR3 is CASSVNGLSTDTQYF. The CDR3 DNA reads TGTGCCAGCAGTGTTAACGGACTCAGCACAGATACGCAGTATTTT.

In DNA, the CDR3 is TGTGCCAGCAGCTTAGCGAATCCCCCCAACTACGAGCAGTACTTC. Translated: CASSLANPPNYEQYF. This chain links TRBV7-2 with TRBJ2-7; D not certain. Germline CDR1 and CDR2: SGHTA and FQGNSA. The CDR3 spans 15 residues. Trimming shortened V by 0 bases and J by 3 bases, and 12 bases separated the two germline ends.

Here the CDR3 reads CASSEGPTNEKLFF. The CDR3 DNA reads TGTGCCAGCAGCGAAGGTCCAACTAATGAAAAACTGTTTTTT. The gene calls are TRBV9 and TRBJ1-4; D is uncertain. CDR3 length: 14 residues. The germline V gene encodes CDR1 SGDLS and CDR2 YYNGEE. Trimming removed 3 bases at V and 0 bases at J, with 6 bases between.

The V call is TRBV7-2, the J call TRBJ1-1, with a possible D match to TRBD1 (5 bases). Germline CDR1 SGHTA, CDR2 FQGNSA. The CDR3 totals 15 residues. The V end lost 3 bases, the J end lost 0 bases, and 11 bases lay between the germline ends. CDR3 sequence reads: CASSLGTGVNTEAFF. The CDR3 DNA reads as TGTGCCAGCAGCTTGGGGACTGGGGTGAACACTGAAGCTTTCTTT.

This chain uses TRBV5-1 with TRBJ2-3, with D tentatively TRBD2 (6 bases). Germline values: CDR1 SGHRS, CDR2 YFSETQ. This CDR3 comprises 16 residues. V was pared by 5 bases and J by 2 bases, with 18 bases between. The CDR3 DNA sequence: TGCGCCAGCAGAGAGCTCCATGTAGCGGCCACAGATACGCAGTATTTT. It yields the protein CASRELHVAATDTQYF.

This clone has only one observation. This chain uses TRBV5-1 with TRBJ2-1; the match to TRBD2 covers 8 bases. Germline-derived CDR1 and CDR2 are SGHRS and YFSETQ. Germline trimming cut 0 bases from V and 7 bases from J; bases unmatched to any gene: 12. CDR3 size: 17 residues. CDR3 loop: CASSLVPSGRRFNEQFF. The CDR3, as DNA: TGCGCCAGCAGCTTGGTCCCTAGCGGGCGAAGGTTTAATGAGCAGTTCTTC.

The chain joins TRBV7-9 to TRBJ2-2; D uncertain. The CDR3 runs 14 residues. Trimming pared 7 bases from V and 6 bases from J, leaving 15 bases between. The germline gives CDR1 SEHNR, CDR2 FQNEAQ (reference sequence). The CDR3 spells CASIKWEEAGELFF. As DNA, the CDR3 is TGTGCCAGCATTAAATGGGAAGAGGCCGGGGAGCTGTTTTTT. The complete variable domain, with remaining parts taken from reference TRBV7-9 and TRBJ2-2, reads DTGVSQNPRHKITKRGQNVTFRCDPISEHNRLYWYRQTLGQGPEFLTYFQNEAQLEKSRLLSDRFSAERPKGSFSTLEIQRTEQGDSAMYLCASIKWEEAGELFFGEGSRLTVL.

The V call is TRBV5-1, the J call TRBJ2-3, with TRBD2 as a possible D gene (7 bases). Germline V gives CDR1 SGHRS, CDR2 YFSETQ. The CDR3 loop spans 15 amino acids. Trimming cost V 0 bases and J 3 bases, with 11 bases left between them. The CDR3 region is CASSLDGGPTDTQYF. Here the CDR3 DNA reads TGCGCCAGCAGCTTGGACGGGGGGCCAACAGATACGCAGTATTTT.

The chain couples TRBV4-3 to TRBJ2-7, with 8 positions matching TRBD1. The CDR3 has 15 residues. The V and J ends lost 5 bases and 5 bases, in that order; junction bases with no gene match: 11. Germline values: CDR1 LGHNA, CDR2 YSLEER. As DNA, the CDR3 is TGCGCCAGCAGCTACCGGGACAGGTCATACCACGAGCAGTACTTC. This codes for CASSYRDRSYHEQYF.

The V call is TRBV6-1, the J call TRBJ2-6; possibly TRBD1 or TRBD2 for D (6 bases each). Germline V gene sequence: CDR1 MNHNS, CDR2 SASEGT. The CDR3 spans 15 residues. Trimming removed 2 bases from V and 2 bases from J, with 7 bases in between. CDR3 nucleotides: TGTGCCAGCAGTGAAAGGGGGGCTGGGGCCAACGTCCTGACTTTC. Encoded protein: CASSERGAGANVLTF.

This rearrangement joins TRBV27 to TRBJ1-1; D might be TRBD1 (6 bases). CDR1 is MNHEY, CDR2 SMNVEV, per germline (reference sequence). This CDR3 contains 13 residues. V was shortened by 2 bases and J by 8 bases, with 12 bases between the two germline ends. The CDR3 here is CASSLRPDREAFF. The CDR3, as DNA: TGTGCCAGCAGTTTAAGGCCCGACAGGGAAGCTTTCTTT.

This clone was counted a single time. The rearrangement links TRBV9 to TRBJ2-5; D ambiguous. Germline CDR1 and CDR2: SGDLS and YYNGEE. V gave up 4 bases and J gave up 5 bases, with 18 bases separating them. The CDR3 spans 15 residues. The CDR3 region is CASSPRAVGYETQYF. In nucleotides, the CDR3 is TGTGCCAGCAGCCCCCGGGCAGTTGGTTACGAGACCCAGTACTTC.

The V gene is TRBV18, the J gene TRBJ1-5, with D uncertain. Trimming stripped 3 bases from V and 7 bases from J, with 10 bases between. CDR3 length equals 13 residues. Per germline, CDR1 KGHSH and CDR2 LQKENI. The CDR3 spells CASSPGLGQPQHF. DNA for the CDR3: TGTGCCAGCTCACCGGGTCTGGGGCAGCCCCAGCATTTT.

The CDR3 region has the DNA TGTGCCATCAGTGAGTTGGGACAAGAGACCCAGTACTTC. As protein: CAISELGQETQYF. The chain joins TRBV10-3 to TRBJ2-5; D is unresolved. The V end was cut by 1 base, the J end by 2 bases, with 5 bases between. Germline CDR1 is ENHRY and CDR2 is SYGVKD. The CDR3 runs to 13 residues.

Remarks on this clone: Other DNA sequences in this sample translate to the same CDR3. The V and J genes are TRBV5-4 and TRBJ1-1; no clear D gene. Germline-derived CDR1 and CDR2 are SGHNT and YYREEE (reference sequence). This CDR3 comprises 12 residues. V gave up 2 bases and J gave up 2 bases, with 4 bases separating them. As DNA, the CDR3 is TGTGCCAGCAGCTTCCCAAACACTGAAGCTTTCTTT. Translation: CASSFPNTEAFF.

The gene calls are TRBV5-5 and TRBJ2-6; D remains unclear. Per germline, CDR1 SGHKS and CDR2 YYEKEE (reference sequence). Deletions cut 7 bases from V and 3 bases from J, with 14 bases between. The CDR3 contains 15 residues. CDR3 in amino acids: CASSPDPLGANVLTF. Here the CDR3 DNA reads TGTGCCAGCTCCCCAGACCCCCTTGGGGCCAACGTCCTGACTTTC. The full variable domain, completed using reference TRBV5-5 and TRBJ2-6, is DAGVTQSPTHLIKTRGQQVTLRCSPISGHKSVSWYQQVLGQGPQFIFQYYEKEERGRGNFPDRFSARQFPNYSSELNVNALLLGDSALYLCASSPDPLGANVLTFGAGSRLTVL.

The chain recombines TRBV10-2 with TRBJ2-3; 10 bases are a match to TRBD1. This CDR3 comprises 15 residues. Germline CDR1 is WSHSY and CDR2 is SAAADI. Trimming removed 6 bases from V and 3 bases from J; junction bases left unmatched: 6. This CDR3 reads CASREGQGYTDTQYF. CDR3 DNA sequence: TGCGCCAGCAGAGAGGGACAGGGGTATACAGATACGCAGTATTTT.

The chain links TRBV2 to TRBJ1-1, with a possible D match to TRBD1 (6 bases). CDR3 size: 14 residues. V was trimmed by 6 bases and J by 1 base, leaving 12 bases between them. Germline values: CDR1 SNHLY, CDR2 FYNNEI. The CDR3 DNA sequence: TGTGCCAGCAGCTTACAGGGAAGGAACACTGAAGCTTTCTTT. It translates to CASSLQGRNTEAFF.

This clone showed up just once. The rearrangement links TRBV11-2 to TRBJ2-7; D may be TRBD1 or TRBD2 (5 bases each). Deletions cut 8 bases from V and 6 bases from J, with 14 bases between. Per the germline V gene, CDR1 is SGHAT and CDR2 is FQNNGV. CDR3 length equals 12 residues. Here the CDR3 reads CASDEGIGEQYF. CDR3 bases: TGTGCCAGCGACGAGGGGATCGGCGAGCAGTACTTC.

The chain recombines TRBV5-1 with TRBJ2-7; no clear D. Germline CDR1 and CDR2: SGHRS and YFSETQ. The V and J ends lost 0 bases and 5 bases respectively, with 12 bases between them. This CDR3 comprises 14 residues. The CDR3 sequence: CASSLGFRTHEQYF. Here the CDR3 DNA reads TGCGCCAGCAGCTTGGGGTTCCGGACCCACGAGCAGTACTTC. Full variable domain (missing parts from reference TRBV5-1 and TRBJ2-7): KAGVTQTPRYLIKTRGQQVTLSCSPISGHRSVSWYQQTPGQGLQFLFEYFSETQRNKGNFPGRFSGRQFSNSRSEMNVSTLELGDSALYLCASSLGFRTHEQYFGPGTRLTVT.

Notes on this clone: Other nucleotide sequences from this sample produce the same CDR3. The chain recombines TRBV29-1 with TRBJ2-3; the D gene is possibly TRBD2 (6 bases). CDR3 size: 13 residues. Germline CDR1 is SQVTM and CDR2 is ANQGSEA. The germline V and J ends were trimmed by 5 bases and 0 bases, with 9 bases remaining between them. The CDR3 DNA reads as TGCAGCGTTCGGGGGAGAAGCACAGATACGCAGTATTTT. This translates into CSVRGRSTDTQYF.

A single count supports this clone. V gene TRBV5-1 combines with J gene TRBJ2-3; weak D call: TRBD2 (6 bases). CDR1 and CDR2 (germline): SGHRS, YFSETQ. The CDR3 runs to 15 residues. V lost 0 bases and J lost 4, with 12 bases in between. In DNA form, the CDR3 reads TGCGCCAGCAGCTTGGTGTTGGGGGAGGCAGATACGCAGTATTTT. It codes for CASSLVLGEADTQYF.

V usage is TRBV7-9 and J usage is TRBJ2-2, with D possibly being TRBD1 or TRBD2 (6 bases each). The CDR3 length is 14 residues. Germline values: CDR1 SEHNR, CDR2 FQNEAQ (reference sequence). Trimming cost V 5 bases and J 7 bases, with 14 bases left between them. The CDR3 DNA reads TGTGCCAGCAGCCGAAGGGGGGCTATCGGGGAGCTGTTTTTT. This gives the protein CASSRRGAIGELFF.

The rearrangement links TRBV5-1 to TRBJ2-7, with 10 bases identical to TRBD2. CDR1 and CDR2 (germline): SGHRS, YFSETQ. Trimming cost V 1 base and J 2 bases; bases outside gene matches: 3. CDR3 length: 15 residues. The CDR3 nucleotides read TGCGCCAGCAGCTTGACTACTAGCGGGACCTACGAGCAGTACTTC. Amino acid sequence: CASSLTTSGTYEQYF.

For this clone: Other nucleotide sequences from this sample produce the same CDR3. This chain uses TRBV5-4 with TRBJ2-7; the D is unclear. The CDR3 contains 14 residues. CDR1 is SGHNT, CDR2 YYREEE, per germline (reference sequence). Trimming took off 1 base at V and 0 bases at J, with 8 bases between the two ends. CDR3 nucleotides: TGTGCCAGCAGCTTGAGCTCTGGCTCCTACGAGCAGTACTTC. Encoded protein: CASSLSSGSYEQYF.

V gene TRBV28 combines with J gene TRBJ2-5, with 11 bases fitting TRBD2. The V gene's germline CDR1 is MDHEN and CDR2 SYDVKM. CDR3 length equals 15 residues. Trimming removed 6 bases from V and 4 bases from J; junction bases left unmatched: 7. This chain's CDR3 is CASRRLAGSTETQYF. CDR3 in DNA: TGTGCCAGCAGAAGACTAGCGGGAAGTACAGAGACCCAGTACTTC.